The 8 T cell receptor beta chains listed next were all sequenced from one sample in a study of graft-versus-host responses after intestinal transplantation. For these TCRs, the target antigens are not known. Here immunoSEQ multiplex PCR was the method, and the copy in TCRdb shows in-frame clones only, minus some. The sample has about 50,000 clones, about nine tenths seen once; the top ten hold more than 2%. Sequenced material: unstimulated CD4+ T cells sorted from spleen or lymph node cells, taken before transplant. These receptor sequences come from a human donor who was the organ donor for an intestinal transplant.

This clone came up once. This chain joins TRBV29-1 and TRBJ1-2; 7 bases align to TRBD1. Germline V gene lookup returns CDR1 SQVTM and CDR2 ANQGSEA. The V and J ends lost 3 bases and 4 bases, in that order; junction bases with no gene match: 11. CDR3 size: 15 residues. CDR3 amino acids: CSVERRQGQSYGYTF. Written as DNA, the CDR3 is TGCAGCGTTGAGAGGAGACAGGGACAATCCTATGGCTACACCTTC.

The DNA for the CDR3 is TGTGCCAGCATCGAGGGACTAGCGGCCTACGAGCAGTACTTC. The encoded protein is CASIEGLAAYEQYF. This chain links TRBV6-5 with TRBJ2-7; 11 bases map to TRBD2. CDR3 length equals 14 residues. V lost 7 bases to trimming and J lost 2 bases; unmatched junction nucleotides: 4. The germline V gene has CDR1 MNHEY and CDR2 SVGAGI.

The chain uses TRBV5-1 and TRBJ2-3; 11 positions match TRBD2. The CDR3 covers 16 residues. Germline V gene data show CDR1 as SGHRS and CDR2 as YFSETQ. V trimming: 0 bases; J trimming: 0 bases; junction bases outside the gene matches: 0. CDR3 sequence (DNA): TGCGCCAGCAGCTTGGGACTAGCGGGAAGCACAGATACGCAGTATTTT. Translation: CASSLGLAGSTDTQYF.

The genes are TRBV21-1 and TRBJ2-5; the DNA was not used to check the table's D call, TRBD1. The J call may not be correct, given that the DNA end is closer to TRBJ2-7. TRBV21-1 is noted as a pseudogene. The CDR3 loop spans 17 amino acids. The CDR3 spells CASSKAGDRGGSYEQYF. In DNA form, the CDR3 reads TGTGCCAGCAGCAAAGCAGGGGACAGGGGTGGCTCCTACGAGCAGTACTTC.

This chain joins TRBV5-6 and TRBJ2-7; D might be TRBD2 (6 bases). This CDR3 is built from 19 residues. Deletions cut 4 bases from V and 5 bases from J, with 31 bases between. Germline lookup yields CDR1 SGHDT and CDR2 YYEEEE. CDR3 residues: CASSLIEGIWRGGTDEQYF. The CDR3 DNA sequence: TGTGCCAGCAGCCTCATAGAAGGGATTTGGAGGGGAGGAACAGACGAGCAGTACTTC.

The genes are TRBV5-1 and TRBJ1-3; D uncertain. Trimming left V 0 bases short and J 0 bases short, with 4 bases between. In germline, CDR1 is SGHRS, CDR2 YFSETQ. The CDR3 covers 14 residues. The CDR3 here is CASSLDSSGNTIYF. The DNA for the CDR3 is TGCGCCAGCAGCTTGGACAGCTCTGGAAACACCATATATTTT.

V gene TRBV9 combines with J gene TRBJ2-1; 11 nucleotides agree with TRBD2. Trimming at V came to 0 bases and at J to 4 bases, leaving 9 bases not matched to a gene. The CDR3 is 18 amino acids. The germline V gene encodes CDR1 SGDLS and CDR2 YYNGEE. For the CDR3, the DNA is TGTGCCAGCAGCGTAGGAATGAGACTAGCGGGGCTTTACAATGAGCAGTTCTTC. Encoded protein: CASSVGMRLAGLYNEQFF.

V is TRBV29-1 and J is TRBJ2-1; D might be TRBD2 (6 bases). Germline V gives CDR1 SQVTM, CDR2 ANQGSEA. The length of the CDR3 is 12 residues. Trimming took off 6 bases at V and 0 bases at J, with 6 bases between the two ends. The CDR3 loop is CSVAGSYNEQFF. The CDR3 nucleotides are TGCAGCGTAGCGGGCTCCTACAATGAGCAGTTCTTC.